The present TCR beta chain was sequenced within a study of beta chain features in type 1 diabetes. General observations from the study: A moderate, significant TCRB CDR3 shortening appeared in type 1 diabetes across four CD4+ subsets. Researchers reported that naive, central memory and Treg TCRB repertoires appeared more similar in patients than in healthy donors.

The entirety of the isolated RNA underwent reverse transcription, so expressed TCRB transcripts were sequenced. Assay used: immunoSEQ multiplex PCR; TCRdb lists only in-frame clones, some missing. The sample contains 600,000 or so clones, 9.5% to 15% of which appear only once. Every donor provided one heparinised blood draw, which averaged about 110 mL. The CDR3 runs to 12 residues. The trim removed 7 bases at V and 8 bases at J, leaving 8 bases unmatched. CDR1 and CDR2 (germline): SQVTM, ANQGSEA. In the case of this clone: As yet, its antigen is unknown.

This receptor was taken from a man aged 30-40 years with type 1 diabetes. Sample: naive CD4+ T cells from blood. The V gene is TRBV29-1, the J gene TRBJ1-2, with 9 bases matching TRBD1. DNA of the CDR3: TGCAGCGCGGACAGGGGTCGTGGAGGCTACACCTTC. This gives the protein CSADRGRGGYTF.